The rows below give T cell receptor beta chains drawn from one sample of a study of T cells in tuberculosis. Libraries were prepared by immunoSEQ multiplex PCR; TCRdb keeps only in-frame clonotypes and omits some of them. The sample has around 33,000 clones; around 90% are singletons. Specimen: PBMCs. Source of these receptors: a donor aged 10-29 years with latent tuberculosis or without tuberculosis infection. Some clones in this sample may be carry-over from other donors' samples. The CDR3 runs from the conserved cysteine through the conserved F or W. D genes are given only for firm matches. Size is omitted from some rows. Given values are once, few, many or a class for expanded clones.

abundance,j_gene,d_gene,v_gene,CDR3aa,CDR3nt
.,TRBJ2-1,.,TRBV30,CAWSARLAVGNEQFF,TGTGCCTGGAGTGCGAGGTTAGCGGTTGGAAATGAGCAGTTCTTC
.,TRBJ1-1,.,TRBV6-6,CASSTGRNTEAFF,TGTGCCAGCAGCACAGGGAGGAACACTGAAGCTTTCTTT
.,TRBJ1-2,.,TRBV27,CASSSAGRGGGYTF,TGTGCCAGCAGTTCCGCGGGACGGGGGGGTGGCTACACCTTC
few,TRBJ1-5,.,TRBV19,CASSIDWPGTYSNQPQHF,TGTGCCAGTAGTATAGACTGGCCTGGGACATATAGCAATCAGCCCCAGCATTTT
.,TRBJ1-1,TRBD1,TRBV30,CAWGRLEDRETYAFF,TGTGCCTGGGGACGGCTAGAGGACAGGGAGACCTACGCTTTCTTT
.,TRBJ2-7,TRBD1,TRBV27,CASGKTGTGTSRIYEQYF,TGTGCCAGCGGGAAAACCGGGACAGGCACTTCCCGTATCTACGAGCAGTACTTC
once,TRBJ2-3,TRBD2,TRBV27,CASSLGLAGGSDTQYF,TGTGCCAGCAGTCTAGGACTAGCGGGGGGATCAGATACGCAGTATTTT
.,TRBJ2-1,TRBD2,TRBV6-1,CASSGSGARSYNEQFF,TGTGCCAGCAGTGGTAGCGGGGCTCGCTCCTACAATGAGCAGTTCTTC
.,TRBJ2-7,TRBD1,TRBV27,CASSWDRGSYEQYF,TGTGCCAGCAGTTGGGACAGGGGATCCTACGAGCAGTACTTC
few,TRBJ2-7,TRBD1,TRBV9,CASSAQGAREQYF,TGTGCCAGCAGCGCACAGGGGGCAAGGGAGCAGTACTTC
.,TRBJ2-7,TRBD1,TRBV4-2,CASSQAGQGQVSYEQYF,TGTGCCAGCAGCCAAGCGGGACAAGGACAGGTCTCCTACGAGCAGTACTTC
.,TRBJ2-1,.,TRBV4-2,CASSQVGGVSSYNEQFF,TGTGCCAGCAGCCAAGTAGGCGGGGTAAGCTCCTACAATGAGCAGTTCTTC
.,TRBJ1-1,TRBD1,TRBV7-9,CASSSQPTGGRRTEAFF,TGTGCCAGCAGCTCACAACCCACAGGGGGCAGGCGCACTGAAGCTTTCTTT
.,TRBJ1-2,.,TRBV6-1,CASRRQASNYGYTF,TGTGCCAGCAGGAGACAGGCCTCTAACTATGGCTACACCTTC
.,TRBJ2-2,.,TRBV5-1,CAGTESGSGELFF,TGCGCCGGCACGGAGAGCGGATCCGGGGAGCTGTTTTTT
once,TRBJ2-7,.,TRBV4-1,CASRAPGEREQYF,TGCGCCAGCAGAGCCCCGGGTGAAAGGGAGCAGTACTTC
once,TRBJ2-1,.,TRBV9,CASSDAGASYNEQFF,TGTGCCAGCAGCGACGCGGGGGCCTCCTACAATGAGCAGTTCTTC
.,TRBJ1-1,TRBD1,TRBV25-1,CASGLGTGIEAFF,TGTGCCAGCGGACTTGGGACAGGCATTGAAGCTTTCTTT
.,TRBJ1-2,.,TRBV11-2,CASSPGRENYGYTF,TGTGCCAGCAGCCCCGGTCGGGAAAACTATGGCTACACCTTC
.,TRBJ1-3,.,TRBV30,CAWSVGGSGNTIYF,TGTGCCTGGAGTGTAGGCGGCTCTGGAAACACCATATATTTT
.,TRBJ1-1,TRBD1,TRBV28,CASSLTGTGGNAFF,TGTGCCAGCAGTTTAACAGGGACAGGGGGCAATGCTTTCTTT
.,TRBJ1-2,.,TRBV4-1,CASSQEDRINYGYTF,TGCGCCAGCAGCCAAGAAGACAGGATAAACTATGGCTACACCTTC
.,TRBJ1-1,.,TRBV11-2,CASSLEGSGRTEAFF,TGTGCCAGCAGCTTAGAAGGGAGCGGACGAACTGAAGCTTTCTTT
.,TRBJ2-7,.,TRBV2,CASRQTGEQYF,TGTGCCAGCAGGCAGACGGGCGAGCAGTACTTC
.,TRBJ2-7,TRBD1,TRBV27,CASSFYRDRGLEQYF,TGTGCCAGCAGTTTCTACCGGGACAGGGGGCTGGAGCAGTACTTC
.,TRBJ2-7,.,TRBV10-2,CASSGGLEQYF,TGCGCCAGCAGTGGCGGGCTCGAGCAGTACTTC
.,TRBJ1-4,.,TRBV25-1,CASSGGLLIEKLFF,TGTGCCAGCAGCGGAGGCCTGCTGATTGAAAAACTGTTTTTT
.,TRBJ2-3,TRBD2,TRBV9,CASSASGGGGTDTQYF,TGTGCCAGCAGCGCGAGCGGGGGCGGAGGCACAGATACGCAGTATTTT
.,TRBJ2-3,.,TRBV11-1,CASSLAAGTSTDTQYF,TGTGCCAGCAGCCTTGCGGCGGGTACTAGCACAGATACGCAGTATTTT
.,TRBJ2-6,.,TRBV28,CASSDPGAGVGANVLTF,TGTGCCAGCAGCGACCCGGGGGCGGGAGTTGGGGCCAACGTCCTGACTTTC
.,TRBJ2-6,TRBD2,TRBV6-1,CASRDGGAGANVLTF,TGTGCCAGCAGGGACGGGGGGGCTGGGGCCAACGTCCTGACTTTC
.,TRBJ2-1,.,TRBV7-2,CASSLDDEGVNEQFF,TGTGCCAGCAGCTTAGATGACGAGGGTGTAAATGAGCAGTTCTTC
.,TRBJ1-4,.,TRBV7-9,CASSPRSRPGEKLFF,TGTGCCAGCAGCCCTAGGTCCCGACCCGGGGAAAAACTGTTTTTT
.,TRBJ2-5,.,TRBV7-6,CASSTLQGLGETQYF,TGTGCCAGCAGCACCTTACAGGGATTGGGAGAGACCCAGTACTTC